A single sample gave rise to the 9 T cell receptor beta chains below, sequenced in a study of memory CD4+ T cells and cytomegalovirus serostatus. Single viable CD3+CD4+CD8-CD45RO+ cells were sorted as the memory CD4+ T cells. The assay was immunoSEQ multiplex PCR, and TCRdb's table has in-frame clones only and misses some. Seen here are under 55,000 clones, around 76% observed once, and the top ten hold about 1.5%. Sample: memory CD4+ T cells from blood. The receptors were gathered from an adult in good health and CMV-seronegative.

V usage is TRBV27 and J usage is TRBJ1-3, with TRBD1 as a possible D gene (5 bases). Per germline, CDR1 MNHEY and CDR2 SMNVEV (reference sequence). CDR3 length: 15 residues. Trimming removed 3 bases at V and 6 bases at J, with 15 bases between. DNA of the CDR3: TGTGCCAGCAGTTTGTTCGGGGGTATGGCAAACACCATATATTTT. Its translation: CASSLFGGMANTIYF.

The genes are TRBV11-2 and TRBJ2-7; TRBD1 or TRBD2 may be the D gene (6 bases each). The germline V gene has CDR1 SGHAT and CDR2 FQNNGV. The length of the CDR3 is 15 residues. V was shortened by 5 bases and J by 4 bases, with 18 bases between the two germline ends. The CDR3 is CASSRTAGQGYEQYF. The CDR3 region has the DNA TGTGCCAGCAGCCGAACCGCGGGGCAGGGGTACGAGCAGTACTTC.

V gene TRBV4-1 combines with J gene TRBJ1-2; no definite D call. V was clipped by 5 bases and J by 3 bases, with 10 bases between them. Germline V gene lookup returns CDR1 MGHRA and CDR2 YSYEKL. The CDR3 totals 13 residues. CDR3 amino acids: CASSAQMDYGYTF. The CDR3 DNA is TGCGCCAGCAGCGCCCAGATGGACTATGGCTACACCTTC.

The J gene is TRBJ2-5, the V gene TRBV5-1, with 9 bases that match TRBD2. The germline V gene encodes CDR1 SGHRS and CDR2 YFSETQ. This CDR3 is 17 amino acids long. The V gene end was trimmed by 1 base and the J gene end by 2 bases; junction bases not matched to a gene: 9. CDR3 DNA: TGCGCCAGCAGCTTGTTCCCTAGCGGGGCCCGACAAGAGACCCAGTACTTC. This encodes CASSLFPSGARQETQYF.

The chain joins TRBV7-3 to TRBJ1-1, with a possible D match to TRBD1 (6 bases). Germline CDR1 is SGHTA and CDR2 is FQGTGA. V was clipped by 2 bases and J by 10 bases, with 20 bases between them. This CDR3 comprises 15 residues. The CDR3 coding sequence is TGTGCCAGCAGCTTAGGGATGGGGGACATGAATAGAGCTTTCTTT. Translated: CASSLGMGDMNRAFF.

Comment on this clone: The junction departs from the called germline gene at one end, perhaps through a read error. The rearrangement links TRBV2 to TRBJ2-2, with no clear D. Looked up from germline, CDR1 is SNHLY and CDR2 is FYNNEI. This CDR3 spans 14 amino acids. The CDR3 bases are TGTGCCAGCAATGAACAGCGGAACACCGGGGAGCTGTTTTTT. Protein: CASNEQRNTGELFF.

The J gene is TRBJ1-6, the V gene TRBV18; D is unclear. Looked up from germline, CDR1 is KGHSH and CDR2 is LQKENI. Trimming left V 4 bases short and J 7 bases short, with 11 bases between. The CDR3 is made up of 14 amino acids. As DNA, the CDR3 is TGTGCCAGCTCACTGGGGAGCGAAAATTCACCCCTCCACTTT. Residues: CASSLGSENSPLHF. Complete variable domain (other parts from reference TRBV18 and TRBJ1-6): NAGVMQNPRHLVRRRGQEARLRCSPMKGHSHVYWYRQLPEEGLKFMVYLQKENIIDESGMPKERFSAEFPKEGPSILRIQQVVRGDSAAYFCASSLGSENSPLHFGNGTRLTVT.

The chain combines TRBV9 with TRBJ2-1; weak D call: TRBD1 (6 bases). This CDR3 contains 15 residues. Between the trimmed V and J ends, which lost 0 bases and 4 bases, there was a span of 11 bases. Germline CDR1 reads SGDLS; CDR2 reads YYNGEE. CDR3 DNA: TGTGCCAGCAGCGTAGGGACAGAGAATTACAATGAGCAGTTCTTC. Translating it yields CASSVGTENYNEQFF.

The DNA for the CDR3 is TGCGCCAGCAGTAGTGCAGGGGGGACGGCTTTCTTT. Residues: CASSSAGGTAFF. This rearrangement joins TRBV10-1 to TRBJ1-1; 7 nucleotides line up with TRBD1. V dropped 5 bases and J dropped 11; count of bases not matched to a gene: 8. Germline V lookup: CDR1 WNHNN, CDR2 SYGVQD (reference sequence). This CDR3 has 12 residues.